The 7 T cell receptor beta chains given below trace back to one sample, sequenced in a study of cytomegalovirus exposure and HLA in healthy donors. PCR used 60 Vbeta primers and 13 Jbeta primers. The protocol was immunoSEQ multiplex PCR, while the TCRdb copy is restricted to in-frame clones and leaves out a portion. The data show about 210,000 clones, about three quarters seen once. The sequenced sample was PBMCs. The receptors shown here come from a male donor in good health and CMV-seronegative.

V gene TRBV7-9 combines with J gene TRBJ2-7; no definite D call. Germline V gene sequence: CDR1 SEHNR, CDR2 FQNEAQ (reference sequence). With 7 bases removed from V and 3 bases from J, the gap between germline ends came to 13 bases. This CDR3 has 13 residues. For the CDR3, the DNA is TGTGCCAGCAATCCGGCGGCCGGCTACGAGCAGTACTTC. Amino acid sequence: CASNPAAGYEQYF.

J is TRBJ1-4 and V is TRBV21-1; the table gives TRBD1 as D, unverified against the DNA. TRBV21-1 is a pseudogene. The length of the CDR3 is 17 residues. The CDR3 DNA reads TGTGCCAGCAGCAATGATTCAGGGATACCCCTTAGGGAAAAACTGTTTTTT. It encodes CASSNDSGIPLREKLFF.

This sequence joins TRBV5-1 and TRBJ2-7; 9 bases map to TRBD1. The trim removed 4 bases at V and 5 bases at J, leaving 4 bases unmatched. The CDR3 has 13 residues. Germline V gene lookup returns CDR1 SGHRS and CDR2 YFSETQ. The CDR3 region has the DNA TGCGCCAGCAGCCGGGACAGGGTAGACGAGCAGTACTTC. This gives the protein CASSRDRVDEQYF.

The chain couples TRBV6-1 to TRBJ2-1; 7 bases align to TRBD1. CDR3 length equals 16 residues. Trimming cost V 4 bases and J 3 bases; bases outside gene matches: 9. Germline loops: CDR1 MNHNS, CDR2 SASEGT. The CDR3 loop is CASSGRDSRNYNEQFF. CDR3 nucleotides: TGTGCCAGCAGTGGCAGGGACAGTAGAAACTACAATGAGCAGTTCTTC.

This clone showed up just once. Germline and junction disagree at one end, which may indicate a read error. The chain combines TRBV7-9 with TRBJ2-2, with 12 bases matching TRBD2. Germline V gives CDR1 SEHNR, CDR2 FQNEAQ (reference sequence). The CDR3 covers 18 residues. CDR3 nucleotides: TGTTCCAGCAGCTTATCTACTAGCGGGGGGTCCTACACCGGGGAGCTGTTTTTT. It specifies CSSSLSTSGGSYTGELFF.

The gene calls are TRBV6-5 and TRBJ2-7; tentative D call: TRBD2 (6 bases). V was cut by 6 bases and J by 6 bases, with 15 bases left in between. CDR1 is MNHEY, CDR2 SVGAGI, per germline. This CDR3 spans 13 amino acids. This CDR3 reads CASSPGGVGEQYF. The CDR3 DNA reads TGTGCCAGCAGCCCCGGCGGGGTTGGCGAGCAGTACTTC.

Turning to this clone: The DNA is omitted, as the CDR3 cannot be located on it reliably, and the CDR3 follows TCRdb's listing. The chain links TRBV6-6 to TRBJ1-1; TRBD1 is taken as the D call from the table, unchecked against the DNA. The CDR3 spans 14 amino acids, including both terminal residues. Germline-derived CDR1 and CDR2 are MNHNY and SVGAGI (reference sequence). The CDR3: CASSILGQNTEAFF.